This TCR beta chain was obtained from a study of T cells in tumors after PD-1 blockade. In the study overall: Daily vismodegib 150 mg continued in a subset of anti-PD-1-treated patients. Tumor samples averaged approximately 26,000 templates (range about 554-100,000) and around 6,100 unique clonotypes.

Study results and caveats: Approximately 41% of tumor TCR clonotypes were also found in blood.

Site-matched primary tumor biopsies were taken before and after PD-1 blockade. The CDR3 is 16 amino acids. V dropped 3 bases and J dropped 8 bases, with 20 bases sitting between them. Germline V gene lookup returns CDR1 MNHNS and CDR2 SASEGT. About this clone itself: What it binds is unknown.

Sequenced by immunoSEQ multiplex PCR; TCRdb stores in-frame clones only, minus some. Of some 2,400 clones listed, roughly two thirds are singletons. Material: tumor tissue, obtained after anti-PD-1 treatment. The V call is TRBV6-1, the J call TRBJ2-1; weak D call: TRBD2 (5 bases). The receptor was derived from a human donor with basal cell carcinoma. The CDR3 DNA is TGTGCCAGCAGTGATAATACTAGGGCCCAATGGTATGAGCAGTTCTTC. Translated, it gives CASSDNTRAQWYEQFF.